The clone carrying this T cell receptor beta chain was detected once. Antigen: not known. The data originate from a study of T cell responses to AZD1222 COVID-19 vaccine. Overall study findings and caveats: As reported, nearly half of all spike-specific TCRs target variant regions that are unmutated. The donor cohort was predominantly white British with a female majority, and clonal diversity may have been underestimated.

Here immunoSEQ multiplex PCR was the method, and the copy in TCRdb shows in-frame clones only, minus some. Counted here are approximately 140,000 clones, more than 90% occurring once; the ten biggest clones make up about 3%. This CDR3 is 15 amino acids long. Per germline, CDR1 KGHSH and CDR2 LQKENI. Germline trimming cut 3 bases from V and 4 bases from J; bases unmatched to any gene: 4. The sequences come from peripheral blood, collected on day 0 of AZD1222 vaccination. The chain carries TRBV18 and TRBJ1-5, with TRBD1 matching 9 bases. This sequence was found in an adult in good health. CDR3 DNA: TGTGCCAGCTCACCCTCGACAGGGGGTAATCAGCCCCAGCATTTT. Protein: CASSPSTGGNQPQHF.